The 26 T cell receptor beta chains below all came from one sample that was sequenced in a study of blood T cell repertoires in COVID-19. Measured with immunoSEQ multiplex PCR; TCRdb has only the in-frame clones, and not every one. The sample records some 100,000 clones, about 89% being singletons. Sequenced: peripheral blood. These receptors were taken from a man between 60 and 75 years old with acute or convalescent COVID-19.

The rearrangement joins TRBV9 to TRBJ2-2; 7 bases map to TRBD2. V shed 0 bases and J 3 bases; nucleotides not matched to a gene: 2. This CDR3 has 15 residues. The germline CDR1 and CDR2 sequences are SGDLS and YYNGEE. The CDR3 reads CASSVGAGYTGELFF. The CDR3 nucleotides are TGTGCCAGCAGCGTAGGAGCGGGATACACCGGGGAGCTGTTTTTT.

A few counts support this clone. This chain joins TRBV3-1 (or the pseudogene TRBV3-2) and TRBJ2-2; a possible D gene is TRBD1 (6 bases). The CDR3 contains 14 residues. Germline CDR1 reads LGHDT; CDR2 reads YNNKEL (reference sequence). With 4 bases removed from V and 6 bases from J, the gap between germline ends came to 12 bases. The CDR3: CASSLHRVPGELFF. CDR3 bases: TGTGCCAGCAGCCTCCACAGGGTACCCGGGGAGCTGTTTTTT.

The V gene is TRBV7-9, the J gene TRBJ2-7; TRBD2 matches at 10 bases. V lost 5 bases to trimming and J lost 6 bases; unmatched junction nucleotides: 10. The germline CDR1 and CDR2 sequences are SEHNR and FQNEAQ (reference sequence). This CDR3 is 15 amino acids long. CDR3 in amino acids: CASSPSGAGGFEQYV. The CDR3 DNA follows: TGTGCCAGCAGCCCATCAGGAGCGGGGGGGTTCGAGCAGTACGTC.

The chain is built from TRBV7-2 and TRBJ2-1; D is perhaps TRBD2 (5 bases). The germline V gene has CDR1 SGHTA and CDR2 FQGNSA. The V end was cut by 5 bases, the J end by 3 bases, with 14 bases between. The CDR3 runs 15 residues. CDR3 coding DNA: TGTGCCAGCAGCCCCCAAACTAGAGACTACAATGAGCAGTTCTTC. It translates to CASSPQTRDYNEQFF.

As DNA, the CDR3 is TGTGCCAGTAGTCCAGGACAGGGGTCGGGTGGCTACACCTTC. Encoded protein: CASSPGQGSGGYTF. This chain links TRBV19 with TRBJ1-2, with TRBD1 matching 9 bases. The CDR3 runs to 14 residues. Trimming took 5 bases from V and 7 from J; bases not matched to a gene: 8. The germline V gene has CDR1 LNHDA and CDR2 SQIVND (reference sequence).

The chain has TRBV13 and TRBJ1-2; 11 bases match TRBD1. The V and J ends lost 5 bases and 7 bases, in that order; junction bases with no gene match: 9. Germline V gene sequence: CDR1 PRHDT, CDR2 FYEKMQ (reference sequence). The CDR3 covers 15 residues. DNA of the CDR3: TGTGCCAGCAGCCCCCCCGGACAGGGGGCGCGTGGCTACACCTTC. Encoded protein: CASSPPGQGARGYTF.

This chain uses TRBV4-1 with TRBJ2-1; maybe TRBD2 (5 bases). Germline-derived CDR1 and CDR2 are MGHRA and YSYEKL. The CDR3 loop spans 14 amino acids. The germline V and J ends were trimmed by 6 bases and 3 bases, with 12 bases remaining between them. The CDR3: CASRDTRDYNEQFF. CDR3 DNA sequence: TGCGCCAGCAGAGATACTAGGGACTACAATGAGCAGTTCTTC.

This rearrangement joins TRBV5-1 to TRBJ2-1; D is unclear. V lost 5 bases and J 6 bases, leaving 15 bases between the germline ends. Germline values: CDR1 SGHRS, CDR2 YFSETQ. The CDR3 contains 14 residues. The DNA of the CDR3 is TGCGCCAGCAGTCTGGGCGTGGTTCGCAATGAGCAGTTCTTC. It encodes CASSLGVVRNEQFF.

This chain joins TRBV7-9 and TRBJ1-2; TRBD1 aligns across 8 bases. Germline assignment: CDR1 SEHNR and CDR2 FQNEAQ (reference sequence). The CDR3 totals 14 residues. Unmatched junction bases numbered 9, after V lost 5 bases and J lost 7 bases. The CDR3 DNA follows: TGTGCCAGCAGCCGAGGACAGGGAATGGGTGGCTACACCTTC. This translates into CASSRGQGMGGYTF.

The V and J genes are TRBV27 and TRBJ2-3, with TRBD2 matching 9 bases. Trimming at V came to 7 bases and at J to 5 bases, leaving 10 bases not matched to a gene. The CDR3 consists of 15 residues. Per germline, CDR1 MNHEY and CDR2 SMNVEV (reference sequence). The CDR3 DNA sequence: TGTGCCAGCACGGGGGGCGGGAGGGCCCGAGATACGCAGTATTTT. It encodes CASTGGGRARDTQYF.

The chain carries TRBV29-1 and TRBJ2-2, with 8 bases matching TRBD1. Germline assignment: CDR1 SQVTM and CDR2 ANQGSEA. This CDR3 spans 14 amino acids. Trimming removed 6 bases from V and 2 bases from J; junction bases left unmatched: 5. CDR3 nucleotides: TGCAGCGTACAGGGGGAGGTTAACACCGGGGAGCTGTTTTTT. Encoded protein: CSVQGEVNTGELFF.

The chain employs TRBV28 and TRBJ2-7, with 8 bases lining up with TRBD2. V was clipped by 4 bases and J by 2 bases; unmatched bases: 4. From germline, CDR1 is MDHEN and CDR2 SYDVKM. The CDR3 is 14 amino acids. CDR3 sequence reads: CASSSPGLAYEQYF. DNA for the CDR3: TGTGCCAGCAGTTCACCGGGACTAGCCTACGAGCAGTACTTC.

The gene calls are TRBV19 and TRBJ1-1, with D possibly TRBD1 on 6 matching bases. Germline V lookup: CDR1 LNHDA, CDR2 SQIVND (reference sequence). The V end was cut by 9 bases, the J end by 1 base, with 12 bases between. This CDR3 is 13 amino acids long. CDR3 sequence reads: CASTTGKNTEAFF. The CDR3 DNA reads TGTGCCAGCACTACAGGGAAGAACACTGAAGCTTTCTTT.

The rearrangement joins TRBV14 to TRBJ2-7, with TRBD1 matching 7 bases. The CDR3 sequence is 15 residues long. CDR1 SGHDN and CDR2 FVKESK come from the germline V gene. Germline trimming cut 4 bases from V and 0 bases from J; bases unmatched to any gene: 6. The CDR3 reads CASSPTGWDSYEQYF. The CDR3 DNA reads as TGTGCCAGCAGCCCGACAGGGTGGGACTCCTACGAGCAGTACTTC.

The chain combines TRBV10-3 with TRBJ2-1; maybe TRBD2 (7 bases). V lost 8 bases and J lost 2, with 13 bases in between. The CDR3 is made up of 14 amino acids. CDR1 and CDR2 from the germline V gene are ENHRY and SYGVKD. CDR3 nucleotide sequence: TGTGCCATCGGGAGGGGACAAACCTACAATGAGCAGTTCTTC. Translation gives CAIGRGQTYNEQFF.

This rearrangement joins TRBV5-1 to TRBJ1-3; 9 nucleotides line up with TRBD1. The CDR3 covers 15 residues. CDR1 SGHRS and CDR2 YFSETQ come from the germline V gene. V trimming: 4 bases; J trimming: 7 bases; junction bases outside the gene matches: 9. The CDR3 coding sequence is TGCGCCAGCAGCGCGTCCGGGACAGGGAGGAACACCATATATTTT. Protein sequence: CASSASGTGRNTIYF.

CDR3 DNA sequence: TGTGCCAGCAGTTTAACCGGGATAACAACAGATACGCAGTATTTT. As protein: CASSLTGITTDTQYF. The gene calls are TRBV28 and TRBJ2-3; the D gene is possibly TRBD2 (5 bases). This CDR3 has 15 amino acids. The V and J ends lost 2 bases and 3 bases respectively, with 12 bases between them. Germline V gene sequence: CDR1 MDHEN, CDR2 SYDVKM. Filled out from reference TRBV28 and TRBJ2-3, the complete variable domain reads DVKVTQSSRYLVKRTGEKVFLECVQDMDHENMFWYRQDPGLGLRLIYFSYDVKMKEKGDIPEGYSVSREKKERFSLILESASTNQTSMYLCASSLTGITTDTQYFGPGTRLTVL.

The chain has TRBV7-9 and TRBJ1-4; unclear D gene. The CDR3 contains 12 residues. V dropped 4 bases and J dropped 5 bases, with 5 bases sitting between them. The V gene's germline CDR1 is SEHNR and CDR2 FQNEAQ (reference sequence). The CDR3 DNA follows: TGTGCCAGCAGCTCGAGAAATGAAAAACTGTTTTTT. Its protein is CASSSRNEKLFF.

The rearrangement joins TRBV5-4 to TRBJ2-1, with 7 bases identical to TRBD1. V lost 2 bases and J lost 0; bases outside the gene matches: 2. This CDR3 comprises 15 residues. The germline V gene encodes CDR1 SGHNT and CDR2 YYREEE (reference sequence). The CDR3 DNA sequence: TGTGCCAGCAGCTTTGACAGGGCCTCCTACAATGAGCAGTTCTTC. This sequence encodes CASSFDRASYNEQFF.

The chain has TRBV6-5 and TRBJ2-1, with 8 bases aligning to TRBD1. J was trimmed by 7 bases and V by 6 bases; bases with no gene match: 5. The V gene's germline CDR1 is MNHEY and CDR2 SVGAGI. This CDR3 has 13 amino acids. The CDR3 sequence: CASSRGQVNEQFF. As DNA, the CDR3 is TGTGCCAGCAGCCGGGGACAGGTTAATGAGCAGTTCTTC.

Here the CDR3 DNA reads TGTGCCACCAGTGATGCGGCTCTTACGACAGTTCAGTACTTC. Amino acids: CATSDAALTTVQYF. The chain couples TRBV24-1 to TRBJ2-7, with D possibly matching TRBD1 (5 bases). This CDR3 has 14 residues. Germline loops: CDR1 KGHDR, CDR2 SFDVKD. V was pared by 3 bases and J by 10 bases, with 18 bases between.

The rearrangement links TRBV10-3 to TRBJ2-3; weak D call: TRBD2 (5 bases). Per germline, CDR1 ENHRY and CDR2 SYGVKD. Trimming pared 2 bases from V and 1 base from J, leaving 16 bases between. There are 17 residues in the CDR3. CDR3 nucleotides: TGTGCCATCAGTGAGGCCCAACTAGTAAAGGGCACAGATACGCAGTATTTT. Protein product: CAISEAQLVKGTDTQYF.

This chain links TRBV19 with TRBJ1-2; a weak D match, TRBD1 (5 bases). Trimming cost V 1 base and J 4 bases, with 13 bases left between them. The CDR3 totals 15 residues. Germline V lookup: CDR1 LNHDA, CDR2 SQIVND (reference sequence). The CDR3 reads CASSIVGREGYGYTF. The CDR3 DNA is TGTGCCAGTAGTATAGTAGGCAGGGAGGGCTATGGCTACACCTTC. The whole variable domain, remainder taken from reference TRBV19 and TRBJ1-2, is DGGITQSPKYLFRKEGQNVTLSCEQNLNHDAMYWYRQDPGQGLRLIYYSQIVNDFQKGDIAEGYSVSREKKESFPLTVTSAQKNPTAFYLCASSIVGREGYGYTFGSGTRLTVV.

The genes are TRBV30 and TRBJ1-5; D is perhaps TRBD1 (5 bases). The CDR3 covers 14 residues. Trimming cost V 0 bases and J 7 bases, with 13 bases left between them. CDR1 is GTSNPN and CDR2 is SVGIG in the germline V gene (reference sequence). CDR3 nucleotides: TGTGCCTGGAGTGTGGGGCAGGGAGGGCAGCCCCAGCATTTT. Protein product: CAWSVGQGGQPQHF.

This chain joins TRBV2 and TRBJ2-6; no clear D gene. In germline, CDR1 is SNHLY, CDR2 FYNNEI. Deletions cut 4 bases from V and 3 bases from J, with 4 bases between. The CDR3 is made up of 13 amino acids. CDR3 protein: CASSANGANVLTF. CDR3 DNA sequence: TGTGCCAGCAGTGCCAATGGGGCCAACGTCCTGACTTTC. The whole variable domain, remainder taken from reference TRBV2 and TRBJ2-6, is EPEVTQTPSHQVTQMGQEVILRCVPISNHLYFYWYRQILGQKVEFLVSFYNNEISEKSEIFDDQFSVERPDGSNFTLKIRSTKLEDSAMYFCASSANGANVLTFGAGSRLTVL.

The V call is TRBV3-1 (or the pseudogene TRBV3-2), the J call TRBJ2-1; TRBD2 matches 8 bases. Germline V gene sequence: CDR1 LGHDT, CDR2 YNNKEL (reference sequence). The CDR3 sequence is 15 residues long. J was trimmed by 0 bases and V by 5 bases; bases with no gene match: 3. The CDR3 region is CASSRTSHSYNEQFF. CDR3 in DNA: TGTGCCAGCAGCAGGACTAGCCACTCCTACAATGAGCAGTTCTTC.